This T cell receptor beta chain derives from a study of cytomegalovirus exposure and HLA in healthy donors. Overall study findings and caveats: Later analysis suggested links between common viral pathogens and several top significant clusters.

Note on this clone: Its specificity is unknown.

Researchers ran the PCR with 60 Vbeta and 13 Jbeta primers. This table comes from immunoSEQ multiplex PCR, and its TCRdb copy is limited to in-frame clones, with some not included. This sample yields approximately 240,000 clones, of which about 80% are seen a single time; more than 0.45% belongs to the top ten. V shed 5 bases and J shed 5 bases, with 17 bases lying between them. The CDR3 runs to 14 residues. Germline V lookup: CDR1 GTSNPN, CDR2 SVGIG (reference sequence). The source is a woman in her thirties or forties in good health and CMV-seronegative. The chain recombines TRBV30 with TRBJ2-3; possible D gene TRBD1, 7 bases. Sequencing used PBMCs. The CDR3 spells CAWAKGGGVDTQYF. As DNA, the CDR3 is TGTGCCTGGGCCAAAGGGGGCGGGGTAGATACGCAGTATTTT.